The clone carrying this TCR beta chain was detected only a few times. The antigen remains unidentified. At the Johns Hopkins FTIC core, DNA taken from cultured CD4+ T cells was sequenced by way of the Oncomine TCR Beta short-read assay. TCRdb redid the calling of the PCR reads with MiXCR, one entry per CDR3 protein. Among 13,000 or so distinct CDR3 sequences listed, around half were seen once. The treatment was: approximately nine-day PBMC culture with coronavirus spike peptide pools or control peptides (ViraFEST assay). The V and J ends lost 0 bases and 4 bases, in that order; junction bases with no gene match: 3. The CDR3 covers 16 residues. Germline V gene lookup returns CDR1 SGHRS and CDR2 YFSETQ. The sample comes from a study of vaccination and CD4 T cells after COVID-19.

Sequenced material: CD4+ T cells from blood, cultured in vitro. This TCR was recovered from a human donor who had recovered from COVID-19. V gene TRBV5-1 combines with J gene TRBJ1-5, with 11 nucleotides matching TRBD1. CDR3 nucleotide sequence: TGCGCCAGCAGCTTGGGGACAGGGGGCACGAATCAGCCCCAGCATTTT. This encodes CASSLGTGGTNQPQHF.